This T cell receptor (beta chain) was captured in a study of blood T cell repertoires in COVID-19. Clones were sequenced by immunoSEQ multiplex PCR, and TCRdb holds only the in-frame ones, with some missing. Altogether about 210,000 clones are present, 70% to 90% being singletons, with the ten largest covering 3.5% to 5.5%. Enrollees, about 18 to 95 years old, lived in roughly 24 US areas. Sequences were obtained from PBMCs or T cells enriched from blood (not recorded which). The source of this sequence is a man younger than 40 with acute COVID-19.

CDR3 DNA: TGCGCCAGCAGCTTGTCCCTAGCTGGCAACAATGAGCAGTTCTTC. Residues: CASSLSLAGNNEQFF. J is TRBJ2-1 and V is TRBV5-1; TRBD2 might be the D (5 bases). V lost 1 base and J 5 bases, leaving 13 bases between the germline ends. The CDR3 has 15 amino acids. Germline V CDR1 and CDR2: SGHRS, YFSETQ.